A selection of T cell receptor beta chains follows, all from one sample in a study of cytomegalovirus exposure and HLA in healthy donors. Profiling relied on immunoSEQ multiplex PCR, and the TCRdb table lists in-frame clones only, not all of them. The top ten clones hold approximately 2.5% of a sample with 150,000 to 160,000 clones, 70% to 90% of them seen once. The sequenced material came from PBMCs. These receptors were taken from a woman aged 18-35 years in good health and CMV-seronegative. Each CDR3 is given with its conserved first and last residue. A D gene is named only where the DNA matches it firmly. Clone size is shown for a subset of rows, as once, few, many or a class of expanded clone.

J gene: TRBJ2-7
D gene: TRBD2
clone size: few
V gene: TRBV19
CDR3 protein: CASSRGDLAGTPSSYEQYF
CDR3 DNA: TGTGCCAGTAGTAGGGGGGACCTAGCGGGGACGCCTTCCTCCTACGAGCAGTACTTC

J gene: TRBJ2-1
D gene: .
clone size: .
V gene: TRBV5-1
CDR3 protein: CASSQRITGYNEQFF
CDR3 DNA: TGCGCCAGCAGCCAGAGGATTACGGGCTACAATGAGCAGTTCTTC

J gene: TRBJ2-1
D gene: TRBD1
clone size: .
V gene: TRBV29-1
CDR3 protein: CSARGQGAYEQFF
CDR3 DNA: TGCAGCGCGCGGGGACAGGGGGCCTATGAGCAGTTCTTC

J gene: TRBJ2-7
D gene: .
clone size: .
V gene: TRBV7-6
CDR3 protein: CASSPLSRPYEQYF
CDR3 DNA: TGTGCCAGCTCTCCTCTGTCCAGGCCCTACGAGCAGTACTTC

J gene: TRBJ2-7
D gene: TRBD1
clone size: .
V gene: TRBV2
CDR3 protein: CASIGDRGLLEQYF
CDR3 DNA: TGTGCCAGCATCGGGGACAGGGGACTCTTAGAGCAGTACTTC

J gene: TRBJ1-1
D gene: TRBD1
clone size: .
V gene: TRBV7-9
CDR3 protein: CASSPLAGQTNTEAFF
CDR3 DNA: TGTGCCAGCAGCCCGCTAGCGGGACAGACAAACACTGAAGCTTTCTTT

J gene: TRBJ2-5
D gene: TRBD1
clone size: .
V gene: TRBV5-1
CDR3 protein: CASSRGDRGWETQYF
CDR3 DNA: TGCGCCAGCAGCCGGGGAGACAGGGGATGGGAGACCCAGTACTTC

J gene: TRBJ2-7
D gene: TRBD1
clone size: .
V gene: TRBV28
CDR3 protein: CASSPDRGLEQYF
CDR3 DNA: TGTGCCAGCAGTCCAGACAGGGGGCTCGAGCAGTACTTC

J gene: TRBJ1-5
D gene: .
clone size: .
V gene: TRBV5-5
CDR3 protein: CASSSVEVRGLSQPQHF
CDR3 DNA: TGTGCCAGCAGCTCGGTTGAGGTCCGGGGACTGAGTCAGCCCCAGCATTTT

J gene: TRBJ2-2
D gene: .
clone size: .
V gene: TRBV6-5
CDR3 protein: CASSRGSGTGELFF
CDR3 DNA: TGTGCCAGCTCCAGAGGGAGCGGCACCGGGGAGCTGTTTTTT

J gene: TRBJ1-6
D gene: TRBD1
clone size: .
V gene: TRBV7-2
CDR3 protein: CASSHGQGLSSPLHF
CDR3 DNA: TGTGCCAGCAGCCATGGACAGGGGCTTAGTTCACCCCTCCACTTT

J gene: TRBJ2-5
D gene: TRBD2
clone size: .
V gene: TRBV29-1
CDR3 protein: CSVAGRGETQYF
CDR3 DNA: TGCAGCGTTGCGGGGAGGGGAGAGACCCAGTACTTC

J gene: TRBJ2-5
D gene: TRBD2
clone size: .
V gene: TRBV11-2
CDR3 protein: CASSPWRGRQETQYF
CDR3 DNA: TGTGCCAGCAGCCCTTGGCGGGGGAGGCAAGAGACCCAGTACTTC

J gene: TRBJ2-1
D gene: TRBD2
clone size: .
V gene: TRBV28
CDR3 protein: CASSRPQVGLVDNEQFF
CDR3 DNA: TGTGCCAGCAGTCGCCCCCAAGTGGGACTAGTCGACAATGAGCAGTTCTTC

J gene: TRBJ2-7
D gene: TRBD2
clone size: .
V gene: TRBV30
CDR3 protein: CAWTSGASYEQYF
CDR3 DNA: TGTGCCTGGACTAGCGGGGCATCCTACGAGCAGTACTTC

J gene: TRBJ1-6
D gene: .
clone size: few
V gene: TRBV6-1
CDR3 protein: CASSEFGIPGGSPLHF
CDR3 DNA: TGTGCCAGCAGTGAATTTGGCATACCAGGAGGTTCACCCCTCCACTTT

J gene: TRBJ2-1
D gene: .
clone size: once
V gene: TRBV28
CDR3 protein: CASSLQLSYNEQFF
CDR3 DNA: TGTGCCAGCAGTTTACAACTTTCCTACAATGAGCAGTTCTTC

J gene: TRBJ2-1
D gene: .
clone size: once
V gene: TRBV7-8
CDR3 protein: CASSLAGGTLNEQFF
CDR3 DNA: TGTGCCAGCAGCTTAGCGGGCGGGACGTTGAATGAGCAGTTCTTC

J gene: TRBJ1-5
D gene: .
clone size: .
V gene: TRBV7-2
CDR3 protein: CASSLYGRGRDQPQHF
CDR3 DNA: TGTGCCAGCAGCTTATATGGCAGGGGCAGGGATCAGCCCCAGCATTTT

J gene: TRBJ2-3
D gene: .
clone size: few
V gene: TRBV28
CDR3 protein: CASSVTEDTQYF
CDR3 DNA: TGTGCCAGCAGTGTGACAGAGGATACGCAGTATTTT

J gene: TRBJ1-2
D gene: .
clone size: .
V gene: TRBV5-5
CDR3 protein: CASSSGVDYGYTF
CDR3 DNA: TGTGCCAGCAGCTCAGGGGTCGACTATGGCTACACCTTC

J gene: TRBJ2-2
D gene: .
clone size: few
V gene: TRBV6-1
CDR3 protein: CASRGGLSNTGELFF
CDR3 DNA: TGTGCCAGCAGGGGAGGATTGTCGAACACCGGGGAGCTGTTTTTT

J gene: TRBJ1-2
D gene: .
clone size: .
V gene: TRBV29-1
CDR3 protein: CSVGDSNYGYTF
CDR3 DNA: TGCAGCGTTGGAGACAGTAACTATGGCTACACCTTC

J gene: TRBJ1-2
D gene: TRBD1
clone size: .
V gene: TRBV7-2
CDR3 protein: CASSPDRGHGYTF
CDR3 DNA: TGTGCCAGCAGCCCGGACAGGGGGCACGGCTACACCTTC

J gene: TRBJ2-7
D gene: TRBD1
clone size: .
V gene: TRBV28
CDR3 protein: CASSLPPGQGYTYEQYF
CDR3 DNA: TGTGCCAGCAGTTTACCCCCGGGACAGGGCTACACCTACGAGCAGTACTTC

J gene: TRBJ1-2
D gene: .
clone size: .
V gene: TRBV11-2
CDR3 protein: CASNTQSGAYGYTF
CDR3 DNA: TGTGCCAGCAATACACAGTCAGGGGCCTATGGCTACACCTTC

J gene: TRBJ2-3
D gene: TRBD2
clone size: .
V gene: TRBV18
CDR3 protein: CASSPKAGGKSSTDTQYF
CDR3 DNA: TGTGCCAGCTCACCGAAAGCGGGAGGGAAATCTAGCACAGATACGCAGTATTTT

J gene: TRBJ2-1
D gene: TRBD1
clone size: .
V gene: TRBV7-2
CDR3 protein: CASSLDRGHWANEQFF
CDR3 DNA: TGTGCCAGCAGCTTAGACAGGGGGCATTGGGCCAATGAGCAGTTCTTC

J gene: TRBJ1-6
D gene: .
clone size: .
V gene: TRBV19
CDR3 protein: CASRPPRAGGFSPLHF
CDR3 DNA: TGTGCCAGTAGGCCCCCCCGTGCGGGAGGTTTTTCACCCCTCCACTTT

J gene: TRBJ1-2
D gene: .
clone size: .
V gene: TRBV5-6
CDR3 protein: CASSLDRVDYGYTF
CDR3 DNA: TGTGCCAGCAGCTTGGACAGGGTTGACTATGGCTACACCTTC

J gene: TRBJ2-5
D gene: .
clone size: few
V gene: TRBV7-9
CDR3 protein: CASSPLGTSKETQYF
CDR3 DNA: TGTGCCAGCAGCCCCCTCGGGACAAGTAAAGAGACCCAGTACTTC

J gene: TRBJ1-2
D gene: .
clone size: .
V gene: TRBV28
CDR3 protein: CASSTGPGGGYTF
CDR3 DNA: TGTGCCAGCAGTACAGGGCCGGGAGGAGGCTACACCTTC

J gene: TRBJ2-5
D gene: .
clone size: .
V gene: TRBV7-9
CDR3 protein: CASSFLQETQYF
CDR3 DNA: TGTGCCAGCAGCTTCCTTCAAGAGACCCAGTACTTC

J gene: TRBJ2-5
D gene: TRBD2
clone size: once
V gene: TRBV30
CDR3 protein: CAWSVGASGGAETQYF
CDR3 DNA: TGTGCCTGGAGTGTAGGGGCTAGCGGGGGGGCAGAGACCCAGTACTTC

J gene: TRBJ1-1
D gene: TRBD1
clone size: .
V gene: TRBV18
CDR3 protein: CASSPTSRDRGMNTEAFF
CDR3 DNA: TGTGCCAGCTCACCAACGTCCCGGGACAGGGGGATGAACACTGAAGCTTTCTTT

J gene: TRBJ1-2
D gene: .
clone size: few
V gene: TRBV4-2
CDR3 protein: CASSQEASSGLTNYGYTF
CDR3 DNA: TGTGCCAGCAGCCAAGAGGCCTCATCGGGGTTAACTAACTATGGCTACACCTTC

J gene: TRBJ1-2
D gene: .
clone size: .
V gene: TRBV18
CDR3 protein: CASSPTFGNYGYTF
CDR3 DNA: TGTGCCAGCTCACCAACCTTCGGTAACTATGGCTACACCTTC

J gene: TRBJ2-2
D gene: TRBD2
clone size: .
V gene: TRBV4-1
CDR3 protein: CASSQEGGWEVGELFF
CDR3 DNA: TGCGCCAGCAGCCAAGAGGGGGGGTGGGAAGTCGGGGAGCTGTTTTTT

J gene: TRBJ2-7
D gene: TRBD1
clone size: .
V gene: TRBV5-1
CDR3 protein: CASSSGTGFREQYF
CDR3 DNA: TGCGCCAGCAGCTCCGGGACAGGGTTTCGCGAGCAGTACTTC

J gene: TRBJ1-5
D gene: TRBD1
clone size: .
V gene: TRBV30
CDR3 protein: CAWTDRVRHQPQHF
CDR3 DNA: TGTGCCTGGACCGACAGGGTTCGCCATCAGCCCCAGCATTTT